A single sample is the source of the 31 T cell receptor beta chains below, sequenced in a study of blood T cell repertoires in COVID-19. Clones were sequenced by immunoSEQ multiplex PCR, and TCRdb holds only the in-frame ones, with some missing. The sample has some 200,000 clones, 94% seen once. The sample was peripheral blood. The receptors here all came from a man aged 30 to 39 with COVID-19, enrolled during active disease.

This clone was detected only once. The J gene is TRBJ2-7, the V gene TRBV6-2 or TRBV6-3; tentatively, D is TRBD1 (7 bases). Germline V CDR1 and CDR2: MNHEY, SVGEGT. This CDR3 comprises 16 residues. Trimming shortened V by 3 bases and J by 3 bases, and 18 bases separated the two germline ends. For the CDR3, the DNA is TGTGCCAGCAGTTATTCGGGGGACAGAGCCAGCTACGAGCAGTACTTC. Translating gives CASSYSGDRASYEQYF.

The chain employs TRBV30 and TRBJ2-5; 12 bases line up with TRBD2. This CDR3 is 14 amino acids long. Germline CDR1 reads GTSNPN; CDR2 reads SVGIG (reference sequence). Germline trimming cut 4 bases from V and 3 bases from J; bases unmatched to any gene: 3. The CDR3 spells CAWTSGGAKETQYF. The CDR3 DNA follows: TGTGCCTGGACTAGCGGGGGGGCCAAAGAGACCCAGTACTTC. The variable domain in full, with the rest retrieved from reference TRBV30 and TRBJ2-5, is SQTIHQWPATLVQPVGSPLSLECTVEGTSNPNLYWYRQAAGRGLQLLFYSVGIGQISSEVPQNLSASRPQDRQFILSSKKLLLSDSGFYLCAWTSGGAKETQYFGPGTRLLVL.

CDR3 DNA: TGTGCCAGCAGCTCCCGACAGGGCAATCAGCCCCAGCATTTT. Protein: CASSSRQGNQPQHF. This rearrangement joins TRBV13 to TRBJ1-5, with D possibly TRBD1 on 6 matching bases. V was pared by 4 bases and J by 2 bases, with 9 bases between. CDR3 length: 14 residues. The V gene's germline CDR1 is PRHDT and CDR2 FYEKMQ (reference sequence).

The CDR3 DNA follows: TGTGCTACCTCCCTAGGGGGTAATTCACCCCTCCACTTT. It is translated as CATSLGGNSPLHF. J is TRBJ1-6 and V is TRBV12-5; the D gene is possibly TRBD1 (6 bases). V lost 10 bases and J 6 bases, leaving 13 bases between the germline ends. Germline V gene lookup returns CDR1 LGHNT and CDR2 FRNRAP. The CDR3 spans 13 residues. Full variable domain (missing parts from reference TRBV12-5 and TRBJ1-6): DARVTQTPRHKVTEMGQEVTMRCQPILGHNTVFWYRQTMMQGLELLAYFRNRAPLDDSGMPKDRFSAEMPDATLATLKIQPSEPRDSAVYFCATSLGGNSPLHFGNGTRLTVT.

V is TRBV5-1 and J is TRBJ2-1, with 9 nucleotides matching TRBD1. V lost 4 bases and J lost 7; bases outside the gene matches: 9. The CDR3 spans 15 residues. Looked up from germline, CDR1 is SGHRS and CDR2 is YFSETQ. This CDR3 reads CASSDGTGSMNEQFF. CDR3 nucleotide sequence: TGCGCCAGCAGCGATGGGACAGGGAGTATGAATGAGCAGTTCTTC. The full variable domain, its missing parts supplied by reference TRBV5-1 and TRBJ2-1, is KAGVTQTPRYLIKTRGQQVTLSCSPISGHRSVSWYQQTPGQGLQFLFEYFSETQRNKGNFPGRFSGRQFSNSRSEMNVSTLELGDSALYLCASSDGTGSMNEQFFGPGTRLTVL.

The chain joins TRBV3-1 (or the pseudogene TRBV3-2) to TRBJ1-1, with D unclear. The germline V gene encodes CDR1 LGHDT and CDR2 YNNKEL (reference sequence). The CDR3 extends over 12 amino acids. The V end was cut by 3 bases, the J end by 4 bases, with 6 bases between. The CDR3 DNA reads TGTGCCAGCAGCCATGGCCCCACTGAAGCTTTCTTT. This encodes CASSHGPTEAFF.

The chain employs TRBV7-9 and TRBJ1-3, with D unresolved. Germline CDR1 is SEHNR and CDR2 is FQNEAQ (reference sequence). The CDR3 covers 16 residues. V was trimmed by 5 bases and J by 0 bases, leaving 14 bases between them. The CDR3 coding sequence is TGTGCCAGCAGCGCCCACCAGGCCGACTCTGGAAACACCATATATTTT. Translation: CASSAHQADSGNTIYF.

The chain joins TRBV6-5 to TRBJ1-3, with 8 bases matching TRBD1. Germline V CDR1 and CDR2: MNHEY, SVGAGI. The V segment lost 5 bases and the J segment 4 bases; nucleotides outside the gene matches: 7. The CDR3 is 15 amino acids. For the CDR3, the DNA is TGTGCCAGCAGTATGGACAGGGCGCGAGGAAACACCATATATTTT. This sequence encodes CASSMDRARGNTIYF.

CDR3 sequence (DNA): TGTGCCAGCAGCTCCTTTCCGAGGACAGGGAGTAATGGCTACACCTTC. Its translation: CASSSFPRTGSNGYTF. The V call is TRBV5-5, the J call TRBJ1-2; 8 bases match TRBD1. Germline CDR1 is SGHKS and CDR2 is YYEKEE (reference sequence). The CDR3 is made up of 16 amino acids. The V gene end was trimmed by 3 bases and the J gene end by 6 bases; junction bases not matched to a gene: 13. The full variable domain, its missing parts supplied by reference TRBV5-5 and TRBJ1-2, is DAGVTQSPTHLIKTRGQQVTLRCSPISGHKSVSWYQQVLGQGPQFIFQYYEKEERGRGNFPDRFSARQFPNYSSELNVNALLLGDSALYLCASSSFPRTGSNGYTFGSGTRLTVV.

This chain connects TRBV11-2 to TRBJ1-6, with D tentatively TRBD1 (6 bases). In germline, CDR1 is SGHAT, CDR2 FQNNGV. This CDR3 region has 15 residues. Between the trimmed V and J ends, which lost 6 bases and 7 bases, there was a span of 16 bases. CDR3 nucleotides: TGTGCCAGCAGGGAAACAGGGTCAAGGAATTCACCCCTCCACTTT. This gives the protein CASRETGSRNSPLHF. Variable domain in full (rest from reference TRBV11-2 and TRBJ1-6): EAGVAQSPRYKIIEKRQSVAFWCNPISGHATLYWYQQILGQGPKLLIQFQNNGVVDDSQLPKDRFSAERLKGVDSTLKIQPAKLEDSAVYLCASRETGSRNSPLHFGNGTRLTVT.

The rearrangement uses TRBV6-6 and TRBJ2-3, with 7 positions matching TRBD1. The germline gives CDR1 MNHNY, CDR2 SVGAGI (reference sequence). The CDR3 runs to 15 residues. Trimming at V came to 2 bases and at J to 1 base, leaving 3 bases not matched to a gene. CDR3 sequence reads: CASSYLGQGTDTQYF. The CDR3 nucleotides are TGTGCCAGCAGTTACCTCGGACAGGGCACAGATACGCAGTATTTT.

The V gene is TRBV10-3, the J gene TRBJ2-3; TRBD2 matches 11 bases. Trimming at V came to 4 bases and at J to 4 bases, leaving 1 base not matched to a gene. This CDR3 has 14 amino acids. Germline values: CDR1 ENHRY, CDR2 SYGVKD. CDR3 coding DNA: TGTGCCATCAGTGGGACTAGCGGGCCAGATACGCAGTATTTT. Amino acid sequence: CAISGTSGPDTQYF.

The sample holds a few counts of this clone. The rearrangement joins TRBV27 to TRBJ2-5, with 7 bases aligning to TRBD1. V gave up 6 bases and J gave up 2 bases; unmatched junction bases: 9. Germline V gives CDR1 MNHEY, CDR2 SMNVEV (reference sequence). The CDR3 is made up of 15 amino acids. The CDR3 coding sequence is TGTGCCAGCAGAAGACTCACACAGGGGCAAGAGACCCAGTACTTC. Its translation is CASRRLTQGQETQYF.

In this sample, this clone turned up once. J is TRBJ1-5 and V is TRBV27; 7 bases map to TRBD1. Germline CDR1 MNHEY, CDR2 SMNVEV (reference sequence). CDR3 length: 13 residues. The J segment lost 9 bases and the V segment lost 6 bases, leaving 8 bases of the junction unmatched. The CDR3 sequence is CASSRTGIRPQHF. The CDR3 DNA follows: TGTGCCAGCAGCCGGACAGGCATAAGGCCCCAGCATTTT.

The chain links TRBV5-1 to TRBJ1-2; a possible D gene is TRBD1 (5 bases). Deletions cut 0 bases from V and 11 bases from J, with 14 bases between. CDR3 size: 13 residues. Germline CDR1 reads SGHRS; CDR2 reads YFSETQ. The CDR3 loop reads CASSLAGRGLYTF. Here the CDR3 DNA reads TGCGCCAGCAGCTTGGCCGGACGGGGACTTTACACCTTC.

The chain uses TRBV30 and TRBJ2-3; D uncertain. The CDR3 runs 11 residues. Trimming pared 1 base from V and 5 bases from J, leaving 4 bases between. Germline V lookup: CDR1 GTSNPN, CDR2 SVGIG (reference sequence). The CDR3 region has the DNA TGTGCCTGGAGTGCTAGAGATACGCAGTATTTT. It is translated as CAWSARDTQYF.

The chain links TRBV3-1 (or the pseudogene TRBV3-2) to TRBJ1-6; possible D gene TRBD1, 5 bases. Germline loops: CDR1 LGHDT, CDR2 YNNKEL (reference sequence). V was cut by 2 bases and J by 7 bases, with 15 bases left in between. There are 16 residues in the CDR3. CDR3: CASSQYGGVGNSPLHF. The DNA of the CDR3 is TGTGCCAGCAGCCAATACGGGGGGGTAGGGAATTCACCCCTCCACTTT.

The CDR3 sequence: CASGLVRSVRGRPSLRLNEKLFF. Here the CDR3 DNA reads TGTGCTAGTGGTTTGGTAAGATCGGTCAGGGGGCGTCCCTCCCTCAGACTTAATGAAAAACTGTTTTTT. The J gene is TRBJ1-4, the V gene TRBV12-5, with TRBD1 matching 8 bases. Germline CDR1 reads LGHNT; CDR2 reads FRNRAP. The CDR3 extends over 23 amino acids. V lost 0 bases and J lost 4; bases outside the gene matches: 25.

The V gene is TRBV18, the J gene TRBJ1-5; 9 nucleotides line up with TRBD1. Looked up from germline, CDR1 is KGHSH and CDR2 is LQKENI. The V segment lost 4 bases and the J segment 1 base; nucleotides outside the gene matches: 2. The CDR3 runs to 15 residues. CDR3 nucleotide sequence: TGTGCCAGCTCACTACAGGGGGCGAGCAATCAGCCCCAGCATTTT. This sequence encodes CASSLQGASNQPQHF.

The gene calls are TRBV19 and TRBJ1-2; 9 bases match TRBD1. The CDR3 is made up of 14 amino acids. Trimming cost V 5 bases and J 4 bases; bases outside gene matches: 5. Germline V gene data show CDR1 as LNHDA and CDR2 as SQIVND (reference sequence). The CDR3 bases are TGTGCCAGTAGTGGGACAGGGCGTCTCTATGGCTACACCTTC. It is translated as CASSGTGRLYGYTF.

The chain uses TRBV6-1 and TRBJ1-5; tentatively, D is TRBD1 (5 bases). This CDR3 is 15 amino acids long. V lost 1 base, J lost 5 bases, and 12 bases lay in between. CDR1 MNHNS and CDR2 SASEGT come from the germline V gene. Here the CDR3 reads CASSEGAGIDQPQHF. The DNA of the CDR3 is TGTGCCAGCAGTGAAGGGGCAGGGATAGATCAGCCCCAGCATTTT.

This clone was detected once. This chain connects TRBV3-1 (or the pseudogene TRBV3-2) to TRBJ2-7; 9 bases match TRBD1. V lost 4 bases, J lost 7 bases, and 8 bases stayed unmatched. CDR1 is LGHDT and CDR2 is YNNKEL in the germline V gene (reference sequence). CDR3 size: 14 residues. The CDR3 DNA follows: TGTGCCAGCAGCCCAACAGGGGGCGCGCAGGAGCAGTACTTC. Amino acids: CASSPTGGAQEQYF.

V gene TRBV3-1 (or the pseudogene TRBV3-2) combines with J gene TRBJ1-1, with a weak D call TRBD1 (5 bases). The CDR3 length is 16 residues. V gave up 3 bases and J gave up 4 bases, with 18 bases separating them. Germline-derived CDR1 and CDR2 are LGHDT and YNNKEL (reference sequence). CDR3 in DNA: TGTGCCAGCAGCCAGAAGTGGGGGACGCGGGGCACTGAAGCTTTCTTT. This sequence encodes CASSQKWGTRGTEAFF.

This chain links TRBV6-5 with TRBJ1-2; unclear D gene. CDR1 MNHEY and CDR2 SVGAGI come from the germline V gene. V gave up 0 bases and J gave up 7 bases, with 6 bases separating them. This CDR3 comprises 12 residues. This CDR3 is CASSYSWLGYTF. The CDR3 DNA is TGTGCCAGCAGTTACTCGTGGCTTGGCTACACCTTC.

The chain recombines TRBV5-1 with TRBJ1-6; D gene ambiguous. Germline V lookup: CDR1 SGHRS, CDR2 YFSETQ. The CDR3 sequence is 18 residues long. V lost 0 bases and J lost 1, with 14 bases in between. CDR3 residues: CASSLVGSGSSYNSPLHF. The CDR3 DNA reads TGCGCCAGCAGCTTGGTTGGGAGTGGTTCGTCCTATAATTCACCCCTCCACTTT.

This clone was observed a single time. The chain combines TRBV5-1 with TRBJ1-1; 8 positions agree with TRBD1. Germline values: CDR1 SGHRS, CDR2 YFSETQ. The CDR3 has 16 residues. The V gene end was trimmed by 2 bases and the J gene end by 1 base; junction bases not matched to a gene: 7. The CDR3 DNA is TGCGCCAGCAGCTTACCCGTCGGACAGGGGAACACTGAAGCTTTCTTT. It codes for CASSLPVGQGNTEAFF.

The rearrangement joins TRBV10-1 to TRBJ1-1, with D tentatively TRBD1 (6 bases). The V and J ends lost 0 bases and 9 bases respectively, with 8 bases between them. The CDR3 runs to 12 residues. Germline CDR1 WNHNN, CDR2 SYGVQD (reference sequence). The CDR3 sequence: CASSESGGQAFF. In nucleotides, the CDR3 is TGCGCCAGCAGTGAGTCGGGGGGGCAAGCTTTCTTT.

The chain employs TRBV7-9 and TRBJ1-1, with 7 bases lining up with TRBD1. The V gene's germline CDR1 is SEHNR and CDR2 FQNEAQ (reference sequence). Trimming took 1 base from V and 4 from J; bases not matched to a gene: 15. The CDR3 has 18 amino acids. Written as DNA, the CDR3 is TGTGCCAGCAGCTTAGGGATCAGGGGGGTTTCTTTGGGCACTGAAGCTTTCTTT. Its protein product is CASSLGIRGVSLGTEAFF.

The chain uses TRBV5-1 and TRBJ2-2; 11 nucleotides agree with TRBD2. Trimming took 0 bases from V and 1 from J; bases not matched to a gene: 2. Germline CDR1 SGHRS, CDR2 YFSETQ. This CDR3 has 17 residues. The CDR3 DNA follows: TGCGCCAGCAGCTTGGAAGGACTAGCGGGGAACACCGGGGAGCTGTTTTTT. This gives the protein CASSLEGLAGNTGELFF.

The CDR3 nucleotides are TGTGCCAGCAGCCCCACTCGGGGACAGGGATCGACGGGGGGAAACACCATATATTTT. The encoded protein is CASSPTRGQGSTGGNTIYF. V gene TRBV7-9 combines with J gene TRBJ1-3; 9 bases agree with TRBD1. The CDR3 has 19 amino acids. The ends lost 5 bases at V and 4 bases at J; junction bases unmatched: 18. CDR1 is SEHNR, CDR2 FQNEAQ, per germline (reference sequence).

The V call is TRBV6-5, the J call TRBJ2-7; the match to TRBD2 covers 9 bases. The CDR3 has 15 residues. The ends lost 10 bases at V and 0 bases at J; junction bases unmatched: 10. From germline, CDR1 is MNHEY and CDR2 SVGAGI. The CDR3: CATGVSSGASYEQYF. CDR3 in DNA: TGTGCCACCGGGGTATCTAGCGGGGCCTCCTACGAGCAGTACTTC.